This T cell receptor beta chain was sequenced for a study of cytomegalovirus exposure and HLA in healthy donors. The wider study: Of fewer than 450 genotyped donors, 65% to 85% clustered with self-reported Caucasian donors. Findings of the study overall: A later analysis appeared to link common viral pathogens to several of the most significant clusters. The study had only CMV serostatus as immune exposure information.

This CDR3 has 13 amino acids. Germline CDR1 MNHEY, CDR2 SVGAGI. The V segment lost 7 bases and the J segment 6 bases; nucleotides outside the gene matches: 6. Primers for the PCR totalled 60 Vbeta and 13 Jbeta. Assay: immunoSEQ multiplex PCR; the TCRdb copy retains only in-frame clones and omits some. This sample has 35,000 to 45,000 clones, with roughly three quarters found just once. Points on this clone: The target antigen is unknown.

The chain joins TRBV6-5 to TRBJ2-7; 10 nucleotides line up with TRBD1. The receptor comes from a young man in good health and CMV-seronegative. Sequenced: PBMCs. This CDR3 reads CASKGTGALEQYF. The CDR3 DNA reads TGTGCCAGCAAAGGGACAGGGGCTCTCGAGCAGTACTTC.